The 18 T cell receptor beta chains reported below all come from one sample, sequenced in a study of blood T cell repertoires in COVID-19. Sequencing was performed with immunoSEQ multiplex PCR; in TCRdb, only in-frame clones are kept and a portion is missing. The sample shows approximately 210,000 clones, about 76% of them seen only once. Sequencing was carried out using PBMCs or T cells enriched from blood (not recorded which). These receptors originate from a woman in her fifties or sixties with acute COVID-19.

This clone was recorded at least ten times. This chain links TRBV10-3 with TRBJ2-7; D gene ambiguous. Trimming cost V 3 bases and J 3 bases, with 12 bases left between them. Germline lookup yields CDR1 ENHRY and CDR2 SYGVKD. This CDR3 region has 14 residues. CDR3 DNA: TGTGCCATCAGTGATCAGGAAGGTTTCTACGAGCAGTACTTC. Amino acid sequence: CAISDQEGFYEQYF.

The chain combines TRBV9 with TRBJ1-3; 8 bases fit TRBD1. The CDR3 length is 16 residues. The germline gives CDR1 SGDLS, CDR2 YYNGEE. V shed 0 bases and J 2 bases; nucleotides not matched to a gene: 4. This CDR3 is CASSVGPGQAGNTIYF. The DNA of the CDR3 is TGTGCCAGCAGCGTAGGACCGGGACAGGCTGGAAACACCATATATTTT.

CDR3 sequence: CAASGGFTDTQYF. The CDR3 nucleotides read TGTGCCGCCTCGGGGGGCTTCACAGATACGCAGTATTTT. This chain connects TRBV2 to TRBJ2-3; D might be TRBD2 (7 bases). This CDR3 has 13 amino acids. Looked up from germline, CDR1 is SNHLY and CDR2 is FYNNEI. Trimming removed 11 bases from V and 2 bases from J, with 14 bases in between.

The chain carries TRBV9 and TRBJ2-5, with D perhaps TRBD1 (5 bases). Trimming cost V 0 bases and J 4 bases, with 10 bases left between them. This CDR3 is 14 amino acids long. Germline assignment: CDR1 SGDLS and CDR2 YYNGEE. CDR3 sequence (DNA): TGTGCCAGCAGCGTAGGCAGGGTGGGAGAGACCCAGTACTTC. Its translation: CASSVGRVGETQYF.

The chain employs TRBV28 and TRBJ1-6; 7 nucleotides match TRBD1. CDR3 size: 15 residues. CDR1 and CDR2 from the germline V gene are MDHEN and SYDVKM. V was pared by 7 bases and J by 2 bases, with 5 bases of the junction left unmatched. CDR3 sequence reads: CASTRQGPYNSPLHF. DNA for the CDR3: TGTGCCAGCACCCGACAGGGACCCTATAATTCACCCCTCCACTTT.

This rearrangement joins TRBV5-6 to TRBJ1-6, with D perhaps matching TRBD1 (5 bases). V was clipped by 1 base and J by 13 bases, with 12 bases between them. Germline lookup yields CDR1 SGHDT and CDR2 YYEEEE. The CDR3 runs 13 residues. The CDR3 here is CASSLWRDGPLHF. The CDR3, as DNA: TGTGCCAGCAGCTTGTGGCGGGACGGGCCCCTCCACTTT.

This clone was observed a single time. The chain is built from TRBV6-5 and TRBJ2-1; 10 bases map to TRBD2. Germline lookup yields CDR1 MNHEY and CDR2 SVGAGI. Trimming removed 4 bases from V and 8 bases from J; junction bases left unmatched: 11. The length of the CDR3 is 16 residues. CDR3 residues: CASSSPQSGGAYEQFF. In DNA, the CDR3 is TGTGCCAGCAGTTCCCCCCAAAGCGGGGGGGCCTATGAGCAGTTCTTC.

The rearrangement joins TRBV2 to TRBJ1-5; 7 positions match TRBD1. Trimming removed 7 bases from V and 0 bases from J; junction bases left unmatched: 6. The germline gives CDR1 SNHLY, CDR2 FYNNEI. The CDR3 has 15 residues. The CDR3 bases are TGTGCCAGCAAGGGGCAGGGGGGTAGCAATCAGCCCCAGCATTTT. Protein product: CASKGQGGSNQPQHF.

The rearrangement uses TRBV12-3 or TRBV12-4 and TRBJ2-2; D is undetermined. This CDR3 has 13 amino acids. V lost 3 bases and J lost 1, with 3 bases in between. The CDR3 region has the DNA TGTGCCAGCAGTTTGAGGAACACCGGGGAGCTGTTTTTT. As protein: CASSLRNTGELFF.

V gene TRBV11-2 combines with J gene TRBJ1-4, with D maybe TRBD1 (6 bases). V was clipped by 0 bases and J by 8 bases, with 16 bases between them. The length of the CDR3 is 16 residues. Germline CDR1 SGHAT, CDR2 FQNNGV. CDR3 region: CASSLDSGGPNEKLFF. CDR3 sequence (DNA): TGTGCCAGCAGCTTAGATAGCGGGGGCCCAAACGAAAAACTGTTTTTT.

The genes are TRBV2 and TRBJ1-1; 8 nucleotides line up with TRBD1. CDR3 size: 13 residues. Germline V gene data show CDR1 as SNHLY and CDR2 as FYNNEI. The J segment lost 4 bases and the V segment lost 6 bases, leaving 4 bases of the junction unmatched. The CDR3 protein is CASSRTGITEAFF. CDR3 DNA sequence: TGTGCCAGCAGCAGGACAGGGATCACTGAAGCTTTCTTT.

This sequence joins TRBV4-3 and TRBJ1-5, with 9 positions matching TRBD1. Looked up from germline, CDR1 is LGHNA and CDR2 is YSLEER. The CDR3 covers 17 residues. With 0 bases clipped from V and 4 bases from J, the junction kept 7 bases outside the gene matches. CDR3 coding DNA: TGCGCCAGCAGCCAAGAGGTAGGGGGACAGGGAAATCAGCCCCAGCATTTT. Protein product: CASSQEVGGQGNQPQHF.

CDR3 sequence reads: CSVATGPSSYNEQFF. The CDR3 nucleotides are TGCAGCGTGGCGACAGGTCCCAGCTCCTACAATGAGCAGTTCTTC. The chain combines TRBV29-1 with TRBJ2-1; tentatively, D is TRBD1 (6 bases). V was shortened by 6 bases and J by 0 bases, with 15 bases between the two germline ends. The CDR3 totals 15 residues. Germline values: CDR1 SQVTM, CDR2 ANQGSEA.

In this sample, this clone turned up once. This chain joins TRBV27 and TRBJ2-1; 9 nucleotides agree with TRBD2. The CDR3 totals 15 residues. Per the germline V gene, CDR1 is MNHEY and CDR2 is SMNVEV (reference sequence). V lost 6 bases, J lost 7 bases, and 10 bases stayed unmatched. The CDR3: CASSSLAGHFNEQFF. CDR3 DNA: TGTGCCAGCAGCTCTCTAGCGGGACATTTTAATGAGCAGTTCTTC.

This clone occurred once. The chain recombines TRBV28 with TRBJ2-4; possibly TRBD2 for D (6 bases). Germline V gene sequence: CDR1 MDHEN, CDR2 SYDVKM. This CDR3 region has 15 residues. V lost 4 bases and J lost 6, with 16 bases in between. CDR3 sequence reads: CASSSPAVAVNIQYF. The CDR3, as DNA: TGTGCCAGCAGTTCCCCGGCGGTAGCGGTAAACATTCAGTACTTC.

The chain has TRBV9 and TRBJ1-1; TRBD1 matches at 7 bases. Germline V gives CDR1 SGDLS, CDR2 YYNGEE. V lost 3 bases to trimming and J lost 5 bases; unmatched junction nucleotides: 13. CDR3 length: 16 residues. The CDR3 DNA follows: TGTGCCAGCAGCGAGGGGACAGTCTTAAGGGGGACTGAAGCTTTCTTT. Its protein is CASSEGTVLRGTEAFF. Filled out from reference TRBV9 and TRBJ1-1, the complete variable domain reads DSGVTQTPKHLITATGQRVTLRCSPRSGDLSVYWYQQSLDQGLQFLIQYYNGEERAKGNILERFSAQQFPDLHSELNLSSLELGDSALYFCASSEGTVLRGTEAFFGQGTRLTVV.

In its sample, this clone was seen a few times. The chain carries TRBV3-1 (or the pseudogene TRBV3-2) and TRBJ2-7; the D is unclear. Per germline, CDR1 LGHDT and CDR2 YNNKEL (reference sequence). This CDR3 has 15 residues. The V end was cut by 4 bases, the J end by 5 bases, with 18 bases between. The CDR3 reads CASSPYRSSFDEQYF. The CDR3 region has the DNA TGTGCCAGCAGCCCATACCGGAGTAGTTTCGACGAGCAGTACTTC.

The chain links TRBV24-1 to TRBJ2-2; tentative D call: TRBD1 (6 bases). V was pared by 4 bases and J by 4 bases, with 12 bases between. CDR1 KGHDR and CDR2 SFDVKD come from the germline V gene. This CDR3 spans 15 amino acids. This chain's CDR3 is CATSETTGSTGELFF. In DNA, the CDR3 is TGTGCCACCAGTGAAACGACAGGATCCACCGGGGAGCTGTTTTTT.